The rows below give T cell receptor beta chains drawn from one sample of a study of radiotherapy plus CTLA-4 blockade in lung cancer. Clones were read by immunoSEQ multiplex PCR, and TCRdb kept only the in-frame ones, dropping some. The data show about 73,000 clones, with more than 75% seen just once and 35% to 45% held by the top ten. The source was peripheral blood, collected from a patient treated with radiotherapy plus ipilimumab. The receptors originated from a human donor with non-small cell lung cancer that progressed on radiotherapy plus ipilimumab. Both conserved end residues are part of each CDR3. A D gene is named only where the DNA matches it firmly. Clone size is given for some rows only: seen once, a few or many times, or a class if the clone is expanded.

TRBV5-8,TRBD2,.,TRBJ2-1,CASSLMGLAGDSSSYNEQFF,TGTGCCAGCAGCTTAATGGGACTAGCGGGGGACTCAAGCTCCTACAATGAGCAGTTCTTC
TRBV7-2,.,.,TRBJ1-3,CASSSNPGPATSGNTIYF,TGTGCCAGCAGCTCTAATCCGGGGCCAGCTACCTCTGGAAACACCATATATTTT
TRBV7-9,.,few,TRBJ1-4,CASSRHAGGEKLFF,TGTGCCAGCAGCAGACACGCGGGCGGGGAAAAACTGTTTTTT
TRBV10-3,.,.,TRBJ2-1,CAISKDSSYNEQFF,TGTGCCATCTCTAAGGACAGCTCCTACAATGAGCAGTTCTTC
TRBV5-1,TRBD2,.,TRBJ2-3,CASSLNLAGGFGTQYF,TGCGCCAGCAGCTTGAATCTAGCGGGAGGGTTCGGTACGCAGTATTTT
TRBV6-1,TRBD1,.,TRBJ1-2,CASSEINRGSNYGYTF,TGTGCCAGCAGTGAAATTAACAGGGGGTCGAACTATGGCTACACCTTC
TRBV27,.,.,TRBJ2-2,CASSFRGKINTGELFF,TGTGCCAGCAGTTTTAGGGGCAAGATCAACACCGGGGAGCTGTTTTTT
TRBV9,TRBD1,.,TRBJ2-7,CASSDGQGLSYEQYF,TGTGCCAGCAGCGACGGACAGGGGCTTTCCTACGAGCAGTACTTC
TRBV5-5,TRBD1,.,TRBJ2-1,CASSLLGTGNYNEQFF,TGTGCCAGCAGCTTGTTGGGGACAGGAAACTACAATGAGCAGTTCTTC
TRBV30,.,.,TRBJ1-1,CAWRTSTNTEAFF,TGTGCCTGGAGGACGTCCACGAACACTGAAGCTTTCTTT
TRBV27,TRBD1,once,TRBJ2-5,CASSSHRTGQETQYF,TGTGCCAGCAGTTCCCACCGGACAGGGCAAGAGACCCAGTACTTC
TRBV27,.,.,TRBJ2-7,CASSLYAGDSAYEQYF,TGTGCCAGCAGCCTATACGCCGGAGACAGTGCCTACGAGCAGTACTTC
TRBV6-6,.,.,TRBJ1-2,CASSDTGNSNYGYTF,TGTGCCAGCAGTGACACAGGGAATTCAAACTATGGCTACACCTTC
TRBV30,.,.,TRBJ1-6,CAWSQGSDSPLHF,TGTGCCTGGAGTCAGGGATCTGATTCACCCCTCCACTTT
TRBV5-4,.,.,TRBJ2-7,CASSRGGGSQFYEQYF,TGTGCCAGCAGCAGAGGAGGGGGGTCCCAATTCTACGAGCAGTACTTC
TRBV29-1,TRBD1,.,TRBJ1-2,CSVGDRDYGYTF,TGCAGCGTTGGGGACAGGGACTATGGCTACACCTTC
TRBV11-2,.,.,TRBJ2-7,CASSLAPGLYEQYF,TGTGCCAGCAGCTTAGCCCCAGGGTTGTACGAGCAGTACTTC
TRBV19,.,.,TRBJ1-2,CASSMAPGAIGGYTF,TGTGCCAGTAGTATGGCCCCAGGGGCCATTGGAGGCTACACCTTC
TRBV29-1,TRBD2,.,TRBJ2-5,CSVVSGGGRGETQYF,TGCAGCGTTGTATCCGGGGGAGGGCGGGGAGAGACCCAGTACTTC
TRBV5-1,TRBD2,once,TRBJ2-3,CASSSATSGPSTDTQYF,TGCGCCAGCAGCAGCGCCACTAGCGGGCCTAGCACAGATACGCAGTATTTT
TRBV7-8,.,once,TRBJ1-2,CASSIQQGDYGYTF,TGTGCCAGCAGCATCCAGCAGGGAGACTATGGCTACACCTTC
TRBV7-9,.,.,TRBJ2-4,CASSPLAGPEAIQYF,TGTGCCAGCAGCCCACTCGCAGGGCCCGAGGCCATTCAGTACTTC
TRBV5-1,TRBD1,few,TRBJ2-1,CASSAGQGYNEQFF,TGCGCCAGCAGCGCGGGACAGGGCTACAATGAGCAGTTCTTC
TRBV19,.,.,TRBJ1-2,CAVTRGSNYGYTF,TGTGCCGTGACCCGCGGGTCTAACTATGGCTACACCTTC
TRBV9,.,.,TRBJ2-5,CASSEGGGYTETQYF,TGTGCCAGCAGCGAGGGGGGCGGCTACACCGAGACCCAGTACTTC
TRBV6-5,.,.,TRBJ2-1,CASSYPVGLEQFF,TGTGCCAGCAGTTACCCCGTCGGGCTAGAGCAGTTCTTC
TRBV29-1,.,.,TRBJ2-3,CSVGTSDTQYF,TGCAGCGTGGGGACTTCCGATACGCAGTATTTT
TRBV9,TRBD2,.,TRBJ2-1,CASSVGLREGRNEQFF,TGTGCCAGCAGCGTAGGTTTGAGGGAGGGCCGTAATGAGCAGTTCTTC
TRBV28,.,once,TRBJ2-5,CASSYQDGYQETQYF,TGTGCCAGCAGTTACCAGGACGGATACCAAGAGACCCAGTACTTC
TRBV5-8,TRBD2,few,TRBJ2-1,CASSLQGLAGGPYNEQFF,TGTGCCAGCAGCTTACAGGGACTAGCGGGAGGGCCTTACAATGAGCAGTTCTTC
TRBV7-3,.,.,TRBJ1-2,CASSLGGVYGYTF,TGTGCCAGCAGCTTAGGAGGGGTGTATGGCTACACCTTC
TRBV27,.,.,TRBJ2-7,CASSLVGFSDIVTYEQYF,TGTGCCAGCAGTTTGGTGGGTTTTTCAGATATCGTTACCTACGAGCAGTACTTC
TRBV15,.,.,TRBJ1-5,CATSRDREPYQPQHF,TGTGCCACCAGCAGAGACAGGGAGCCCTATCAGCCCCAGCATTTT
TRBV27,TRBD1,.,TRBJ1-2,CASSLAGGGYGYTF,TGTGCCAGCAGTTTAGCAGGGGGCGGCTATGGCTACACCTTC
TRBV7-8,.,once,TRBJ1-4,CASSLGRVLGVRDEKLFF,TGTGCCAGCAGCTTAGGGCGGGTGTTGGGGGTTCGGGATGAAAAACTGTTTTTT
TRBV5-1,TRBD1,.,TRBJ2-5,CASSLGGTGGETQYF,TGCGCCAGCAGCTTGGGCGGGACAGGGGGCGAGACCCAGTACTTC
TRBV28,.,.,TRBJ1-5,CASRLGINQPQHF,TGTGCCAGCCGCCTGGGAATCAATCAGCCCCAGCATTTT
TRBV2,.,.,TRBJ1-1,CASSIGRITEAFF,TGTGCCAGCAGTATCGGGCGGATCACTGAAGCTTTCTTT
TRBV6-6,.,few,TRBJ2-1,CASSYAVYNEQFF,TGTGCCAGCAGTTACGCAGTATACAATGAGCAGTTCTTC
TRBV5-1,.,.,TRBJ1-1,CASSLGRQGFEAFF,TGCGCCAGCAGCTTGGGGCGTCAGGGATTTGAAGCTTTCTTT
TRBV7-3,.,.,TRBJ2-5,CASSLSGLHQETQYF,TGTGCCAGCAGCTTATCCGGACTACACCAAGAGACCCAGTACTTC
TRBV19,TRBD1,.,TRBJ2-2,CASTSQTGGYTGELFF,TGTGCCAGTACCTCCCAGACAGGGGGGTACACCGGGGAGCTGTTTTTT
TRBV29-1,TRBD2,few,TRBJ2-1,CSVGGGGYDNEQFF,TGCAGCGTTGGCGGGGGTGGCTATGACAATGAGCAGTTCTTC
TRBV11-2,.,.,TRBJ2-5,CASSYSRETQYF,TGTGCCAGCAGCTACTCTCGGGAGACCCAGTACTTC
TRBV6-5,.,.,TRBJ2-2,CASRDTGELFF,TGTGCCTCTAGGGACACCGGGGAGCTGTTTTTT
TRBV28,TRBD2,.,TRBJ2-7,CASRPTSGRYEQYF,TGTGCCAGCAGGCCGACTAGCGGGAGGTACGAGCAGTACTTC
TRBV7-3,.,.,TRBJ2-2,CASSLSLPGANTGELFF,TGTGCCAGCAGCTTAAGTCTTCCAGGGGCGAACACCGGGGAGCTGTTTTTT
TRBV6-6,.,.,TRBJ1-5,CASSFQSYNQPQHF,TGTGCCAGCAGTTTTCAGTCATATAATCAGCCCCAGCATTTT
TRBV5-4,.,.,TRBJ2-3,CASSLGVSIGTADTQYF,TGTGCCAGCAGCTTGGGCGTTTCCATCGGTACAGCAGATACGCAGTATTTT
TRBV28,.,.,TRBJ2-1,CASSIEYAYNEQFF,TGTGCCAGCAGTATAGAGTACGCCTACAATGAGCAGTTCTTC